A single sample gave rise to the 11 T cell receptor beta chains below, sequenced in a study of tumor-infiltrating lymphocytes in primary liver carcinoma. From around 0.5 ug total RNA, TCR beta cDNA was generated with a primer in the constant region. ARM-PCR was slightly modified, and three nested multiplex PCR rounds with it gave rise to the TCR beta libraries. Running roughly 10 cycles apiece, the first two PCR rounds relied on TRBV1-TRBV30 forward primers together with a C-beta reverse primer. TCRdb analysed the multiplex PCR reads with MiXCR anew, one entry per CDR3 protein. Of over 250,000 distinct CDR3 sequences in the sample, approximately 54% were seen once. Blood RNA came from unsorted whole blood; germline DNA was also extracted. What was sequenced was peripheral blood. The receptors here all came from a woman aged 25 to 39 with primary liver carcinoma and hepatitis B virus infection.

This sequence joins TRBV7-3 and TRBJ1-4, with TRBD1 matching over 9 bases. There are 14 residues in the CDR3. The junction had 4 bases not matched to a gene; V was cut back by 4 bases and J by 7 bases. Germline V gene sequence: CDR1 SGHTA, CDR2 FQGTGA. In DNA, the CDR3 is TGTGCCAGCAGCTCGGGACAGGGCCTTGAAAAACTGTTTTTT. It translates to CASSSGQGLEKLFF.

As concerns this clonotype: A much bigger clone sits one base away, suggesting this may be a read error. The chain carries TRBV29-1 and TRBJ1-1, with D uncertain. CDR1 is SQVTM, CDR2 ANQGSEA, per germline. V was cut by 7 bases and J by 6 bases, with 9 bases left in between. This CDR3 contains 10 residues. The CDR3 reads CSDVEAEAFF. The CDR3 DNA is TGCAGCGATGTTGAGGCTGAAGCTTTCTTT.

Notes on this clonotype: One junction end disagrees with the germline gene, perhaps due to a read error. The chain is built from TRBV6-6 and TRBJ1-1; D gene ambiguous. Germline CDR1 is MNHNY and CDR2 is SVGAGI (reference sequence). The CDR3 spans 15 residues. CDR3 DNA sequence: TGTGCCGGCAGTTACTTTACACGGCCGAACACTGAAGCTTTCTTT. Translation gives CAGSYFTRPNTEAFF.

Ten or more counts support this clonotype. DNA for the CDR3: TGTGCCAGCAGCTACCGGACGGAATCGAATGATTACGAGCAGTACTTC. It is translated as CASSYRTESNDYEQYF. V usage is TRBV11-1 and J usage is TRBJ2-7; D ambiguous. The germline V gene has CDR1 SGHAT and CDR2 FQDESV (reference sequence). The ends were cut back, 4 bases at V and 4 bases at J, with 20 bases in the middle. The CDR3 totals 16 residues.

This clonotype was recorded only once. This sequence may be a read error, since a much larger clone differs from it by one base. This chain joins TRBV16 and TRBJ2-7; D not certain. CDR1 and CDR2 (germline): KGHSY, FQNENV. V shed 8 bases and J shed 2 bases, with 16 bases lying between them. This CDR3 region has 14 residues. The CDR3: CASGRPGSPYEQYF. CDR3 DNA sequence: TGTGCCAGCGGAAGACCGGGCTCCCCCTACGAGCAGTACTTC.

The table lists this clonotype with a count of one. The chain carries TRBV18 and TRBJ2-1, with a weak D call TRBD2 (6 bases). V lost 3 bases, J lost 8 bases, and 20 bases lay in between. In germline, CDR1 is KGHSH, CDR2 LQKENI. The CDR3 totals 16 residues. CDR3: CASSPETSWESDEQFF. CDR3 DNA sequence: TGTGCCAGCTCACCCGAAACTAGCTGGGAATCGGATGAGCAGTTCTTC.

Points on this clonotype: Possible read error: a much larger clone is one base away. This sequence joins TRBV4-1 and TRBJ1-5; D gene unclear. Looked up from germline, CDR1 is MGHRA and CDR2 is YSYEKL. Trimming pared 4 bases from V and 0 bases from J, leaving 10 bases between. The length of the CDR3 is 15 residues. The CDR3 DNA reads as TGCGCCAGCAGCCTACGGAGGAATAGCAATCAGCCCCAGCATTTT. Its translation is CASSLRRNSNQPQHF.

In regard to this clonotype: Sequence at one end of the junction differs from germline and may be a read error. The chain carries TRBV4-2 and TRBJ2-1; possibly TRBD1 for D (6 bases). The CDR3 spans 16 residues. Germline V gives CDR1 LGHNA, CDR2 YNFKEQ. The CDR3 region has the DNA TGTGCCAGCAGCCAAGATCATACAGGGCTATACAATGAGCAGTTATTC. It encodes CASSQDHTGLYNEQLF.

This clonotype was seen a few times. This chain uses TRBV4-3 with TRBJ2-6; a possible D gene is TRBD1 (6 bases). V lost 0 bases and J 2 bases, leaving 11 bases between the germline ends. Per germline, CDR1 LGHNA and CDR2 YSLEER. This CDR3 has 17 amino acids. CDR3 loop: CASSQDSNRAGANVLTF. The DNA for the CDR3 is TGCGCCAGCAGCCAAGACTCTAACAGGGCTGGGGCCAACGTCCTGACTTTC.

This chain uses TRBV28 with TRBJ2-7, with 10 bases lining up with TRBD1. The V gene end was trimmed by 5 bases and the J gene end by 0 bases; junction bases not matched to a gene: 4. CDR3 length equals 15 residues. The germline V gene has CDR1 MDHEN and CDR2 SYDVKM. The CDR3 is CASSQGTGDSYEQYF. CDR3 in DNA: TGTGCCAGCAGTCAGGGGACAGGGGACTCCTACGAGCAGTACTTC.

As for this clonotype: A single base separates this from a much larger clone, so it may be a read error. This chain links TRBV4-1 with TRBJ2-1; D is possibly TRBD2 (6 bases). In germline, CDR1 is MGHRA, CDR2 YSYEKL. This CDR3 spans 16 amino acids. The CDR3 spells CASSQGDSPTYNERFF. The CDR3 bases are TGCGCCAGCAGCCAAGGGGACTCACCGACATACAATGAGCGGTTCTTC.